The 16 T cell receptor beta chains listed next were all sequenced from one sample in a study of technical replicates of blood from a handful of donors. Sequencing used immunoSEQ multiplex PCR; TCRdb keeps in-frame clones, though not all of them. This table has tens of thousands of clones, 75% to 95% appearing once. Sequences were obtained from T cells isolated from PBMCs. These receptors all come from a human donor in good health.

J is TRBJ1-1 and V is TRBV28; 9 bases map to TRBD1. V shed 3 bases, J shed 0 bases, and the junction held 2 bases outside the gene matches. The CDR3 has 15 residues. Per germline, CDR1 MDHEN and CDR2 SYDVKM. CDR3 bases: TGTGCCAGCAGTTTGGGGACAGGGATGAACACTGAAGCTTTCTTT. Its translation: CASSLGTGMNTEAFF.

The rearrangement links TRBV7-3 to TRBJ2-3, with no clear D. V was cut by 2 bases and J by 2 bases, with 8 bases left in between. This CDR3 contains 14 residues. Germline CDR1 is SGHTA and CDR2 is FQGTGA. This CDR3 reads CASSLSGTTDTQYF. The CDR3 DNA is TGTGCCAGCAGCTTATCGGGTACCACAGATACGCAGTATTTT. Drawing the rest from reference TRBV7-3 and TRBJ2-3, the complete variable domain is GAGVSQTPSNKVTEKGKYVELRCDPISGHTALYWYRQSLGQGPEFLIYFQGTGAADDSGLPNDRFFAVRPEGSVSTLKIQRTERGDSAVYLCASSLSGTTDTQYFGPGTRLTVL.

J is TRBJ1-2 and V is TRBV7-2; D possibly corresponds to TRBD1 (6 bases). Trimming stripped 4 bases from V and 1 base from J, with 16 bases between. The CDR3 loop spans 16 amino acids. Per germline, CDR1 SGHTA and CDR2 FQGNSA. The CDR3 sequence: CASSSQGVGINYGYTF. The CDR3 DNA reads as TGTGCCAGCAGCTCACAGGGAGTGGGGATTAACTATGGCTACACCTTC.

The chain is built from TRBV19 and TRBJ1-5; D might be TRBD1 (5 bases). The germline V and J ends were trimmed by 4 bases and 5 bases, with 15 bases remaining between them. Germline V CDR1 and CDR2: LNHDA, SQIVND (reference sequence). This CDR3 is built from 15 residues. The CDR3 region has the DNA TGTGCCAGTAGTAGTGGCACGGGGGGGGATCAGCCCCAGCATTTT. It specifies CASSSGTGGDQPQHF.

In DNA, the CDR3 is TGTGCCAGCAGTGAAGGATTGGGGCGGGGGGCCTCAGATACGCAGTATTTT. Translated, it gives CASSEGLGRGASDTQYF. The rearrangement links TRBV2 to TRBJ2-3; the match to TRBD2 covers 8 bases. After removal of 1 base from V and 4 bases from J, the junction contained 10 bases not matched to a gene. In germline, CDR1 is SNHLY, CDR2 FYNNEI. CDR3 length equals 17 residues.

V gene TRBV6-4 combines with J gene TRBJ2-3, with 7 bases aligning to TRBD1. Unmatched junction bases numbered 4, after V lost 0 bases and J lost 1 base. The germline V gene encodes CDR1 MRHNA and CDR2 SNTAGT. The CDR3 spans 16 residues. The chain's CDR3 is CASSDSRQGGTDTQYF. CDR3 nucleotide sequence: TGTGCCAGCAGTGACTCGCGACAGGGCGGCACAGATACGCAGTATTTT.

For the CDR3, the DNA is TGTGCCTGGGCAGGGGTCGATACGCAGTATTTT. Translating it yields CAWAGVDTQYF. V usage is TRBV30 and J usage is TRBJ2-3, with D possibly TRBD1 on 6 matching bases. The CDR3 length is 11 residues. Germline values: CDR1 GTSNPN, CDR2 SVGIG (reference sequence). The ends were cut back, 5 bases at V and 6 bases at J, with 9 bases in the middle.

The J gene is TRBJ2-5, the V gene TRBV4-1; TRBD1 matches 10 bases. Per the germline V gene, CDR1 is MGHRA and CDR2 is YSYEKL. V shed 4 bases, J shed 4 bases, and the junction held 6 bases outside the gene matches. CDR3 length equals 15 residues. CDR3 sequence reads: CASSPRDRGPETQYF. The CDR3 coding sequence is TGCGCCAGCAGCCCCCGGGACAGGGGACCAGAGACCCAGTACTTC.

The chain has TRBV10-1 and TRBJ1-5, with D unclear. The V end was cut by 5 bases, the J end by 7 bases, with 9 bases between. Germline V gives CDR1 WNHNN, CDR2 SYGVQD (reference sequence). The CDR3 runs 12 residues. In DNA, the CDR3 is TGCGCCAGCAGTTCGGCGGGGCAGCCCCAGCATTTT. Translated: CASSSAGQPQHF.

The CDR3 DNA reads as TGTGCCAGCAGCGCTCGGACAGGACTGAACACTGAAGCTTTCTTT. Translating gives CASSARTGLNTEAFF. V gene TRBV7-3 combines with J gene TRBJ1-1; 7 nucleotides match TRBD1. With V trimmed by 5 bases and J by 0 bases, 6 bases remained unmatched. This CDR3 is built from 15 residues. CDR1 and CDR2 from the germline V gene are SGHTA and FQGTGA.

The chain joins TRBV6-1 to TRBJ2-7; weak D call: TRBD2 (6 bases). Per germline, CDR1 MNHNS and CDR2 SASEGT. Deletions cut 4 bases from V and 2 bases from J, with 21 bases between. This CDR3 region has 17 residues. The CDR3 DNA reads TGTGCCAGCAGTGGATCCCGGGGGTCTTCACAGCCCTACGAGCAGTACTTC. This encodes CASSGSRGSSQPYEQYF.

The chain carries TRBV18 and TRBJ1-3; D call uncertain. Germline-derived CDR1 and CDR2 are KGHSH and LQKENI. The CDR3 runs to 12 residues. The V and J ends lost 3 bases and 9 bases respectively, with 9 bases between them. The CDR3 DNA reads as TGTGCCAGCTCACCGGCCGCAAGCACCATATATTTT. Encoded protein: CASSPAASTIYF.

The table lists this clone with a count of one. The chain employs TRBV19 and TRBJ1-1; a weak D match, TRBD1 (6 bases). The V gene lost 1 base and the J gene lost 4 bases, with 37 bases spanning the gap. Germline loops: CDR1 LNHDA, CDR2 SQIVND (reference sequence). The CDR3 is 23 residues long. The CDR3 reads CASSIGVVMTSTRVKGRGTEAFF. The DNA for the CDR3 is TGTGCCAGTAGTATAGGTGTGGTGATGACGTCTACGAGGGTAAAGGGCAGGGGCACTGAAGCTTTCTTT.

The chain has TRBV28 and TRBJ2-7, with TRBD1 matching 7 bases. CDR3 length: 15 residues. Looked up from germline, CDR1 is MDHEN and CDR2 is SYDVKM. Unmatched junction bases numbered 15, after V lost 6 bases and J lost 7 bases. Here the CDR3 DNA reads TGTGCCAGCAGCCGCATCGATCGGGACAGTGGAGAGCAGTACTTC. Its translation is CASSRIDRDSGEQYF.

The V and J genes are TRBV5-1 and TRBJ1-5, with a tentative D call TRBD1 (5 bases). The length of the CDR3 is 13 residues. Germline CDR1 is SGHRS and CDR2 is YFSETQ. Trimming stripped 0 bases from V and 4 bases from J, with 5 bases between. The CDR3 region is CASSLDRNQPQHF. The CDR3 region has the DNA TGCGCCAGCAGCTTGGACAGGAATCAGCCCCAGCATTTT.

The chain joins TRBV7-7 to TRBJ2-1; D possibly corresponds to TRBD2 (8 bases). This CDR3 has 12 residues. Germline CDR1 and CDR2: SSHAT and FNYEAQ (reference sequence). This chain's CDR3 is CASGTVYNEQFF. The CDR3 DNA follows: TGTGCTAGCGGGACAGTCTACAATGAGCAGTTCTTC. The whole variable domain, remainder taken from reference TRBV7-7 and TRBJ2-1, is GAGVSQSPRYKVTKRGQDVTLRCDPISSHATLYWYQQALGQGPEFLTYFNYEAQPDKSGLPSDRFSAERPEGSISTLTIQRTEQRDSAMYRCASGTVYNEQFFGPGTRLTVL.